Included here is one T cell receptor (beta chain) sequence, with context. Antigen: not known. Extraction yielded at least 6 micrograms of total RNA per sample. This sample stems from a study of blood T cells in healthy people across ages. Study-wide results and limits: Investigators treated diversity estimates from one million T cells as underestimates. Long-lived and aged donors differed, with more naive CD4+ cells and higher diversity in the long-lived.

Germline loops: CDR1 LGHNA, CDR2 YNFKEQ. With 0 bases clipped from V and 4 bases from J, the junction kept 5 bases outside the gene matches. The CDR3 length is 17 residues. Using a J-beta primer mix together with a sample-barcoded 5' primer, a second PCR was run for roughly 6 to 11 cycles. TCRdb analysed the 5' RACE reads with MiXCR anew, one entry per CDR3 protein. The data show 1.5 million to 2 million distinct CDR3 sequences, roughly two fifths seen once. This sequence was found in a human donor in good health. The sample consisted of blood. The gene calls are TRBV4-2 and TRBJ2-3; 12 bases match TRBD2. The CDR3 loop reads CASSQDRTSGTSDTQYF. CDR3 coding DNA: TGTGCCAGCAGCCAAGACCGGACTAGCGGGACTTCAGATACGCAGTATTTT.